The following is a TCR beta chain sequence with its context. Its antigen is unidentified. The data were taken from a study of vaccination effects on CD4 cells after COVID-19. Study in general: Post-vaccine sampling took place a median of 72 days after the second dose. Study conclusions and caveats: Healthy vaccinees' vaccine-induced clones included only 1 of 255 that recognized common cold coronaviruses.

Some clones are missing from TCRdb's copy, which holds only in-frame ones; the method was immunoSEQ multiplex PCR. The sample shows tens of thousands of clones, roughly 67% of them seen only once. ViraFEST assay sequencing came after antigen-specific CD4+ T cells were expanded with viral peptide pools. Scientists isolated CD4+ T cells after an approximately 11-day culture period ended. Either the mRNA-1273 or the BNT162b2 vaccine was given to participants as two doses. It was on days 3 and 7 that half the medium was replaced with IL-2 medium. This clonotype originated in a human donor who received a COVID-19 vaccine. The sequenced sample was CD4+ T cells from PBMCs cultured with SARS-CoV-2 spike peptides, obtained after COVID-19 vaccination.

The CDR3 DNA reads as TGTGCCAGCAGCTTAGCGCGGGGATCGACAGTATACGAGCAGTACTTC. Amino acids: CASSLARGSTVYEQYF. The chain carries TRBV7-9 and TRBJ2-7; perhaps TRBD2 as D (6 bases). Trimming took 0 bases from V and 4 from J, leaving 16 bases between them. The CDR3 totals 16 residues. The V gene's germline CDR1 is SEHNR and CDR2 FQNEAQ (reference sequence).